This T cell receptor beta chain was recovered during a study of shared clonotypes between healthy human individuals. Across the whole study: Three plates each covered CD4 naive and memory; CD8 naive two, CD8 memory one. Study-wide results and caveats: Generally, naive subsets came out with larger estimated richness than memory subsets.

Several immunoSEQ plates held equal portions of the genomic DNA taken from each subset. In the source study's methods: ImmunoSEQ junction-only sequences lacked quality scores, so their filtering differed. Clones were read by immunoSEQ multiplex PCR, and TCRdb kept only the in-frame ones, dropping some. V, J and clone size were drawn from that table, and D and trimming were deduced from the DNA. The sample consists of over a million clones, less than 99% of them appearing once. Regarding this clone: The antigen is unknown.

The CDR3 contains 14 residues. V was pared by 1 base and J by 2 bases, with 8 bases between. CDR1 SGHRS and CDR2 YFSETQ come from the germline V gene. The TCR originated in a man aged 25-40 years in good health. V and J are TRBV5-1 and TRBJ2-3; D unresolved. Source material: naive CD4+ T cells sorted from blood. The sample's subset: CD45RA+ positively selected. The CDR3 protein is CASSLQVPTDTQYF. The CDR3 bases are TGCGCCAGCAGCTTGCAGGTTCCCACAGATACGCAGTATTTT.